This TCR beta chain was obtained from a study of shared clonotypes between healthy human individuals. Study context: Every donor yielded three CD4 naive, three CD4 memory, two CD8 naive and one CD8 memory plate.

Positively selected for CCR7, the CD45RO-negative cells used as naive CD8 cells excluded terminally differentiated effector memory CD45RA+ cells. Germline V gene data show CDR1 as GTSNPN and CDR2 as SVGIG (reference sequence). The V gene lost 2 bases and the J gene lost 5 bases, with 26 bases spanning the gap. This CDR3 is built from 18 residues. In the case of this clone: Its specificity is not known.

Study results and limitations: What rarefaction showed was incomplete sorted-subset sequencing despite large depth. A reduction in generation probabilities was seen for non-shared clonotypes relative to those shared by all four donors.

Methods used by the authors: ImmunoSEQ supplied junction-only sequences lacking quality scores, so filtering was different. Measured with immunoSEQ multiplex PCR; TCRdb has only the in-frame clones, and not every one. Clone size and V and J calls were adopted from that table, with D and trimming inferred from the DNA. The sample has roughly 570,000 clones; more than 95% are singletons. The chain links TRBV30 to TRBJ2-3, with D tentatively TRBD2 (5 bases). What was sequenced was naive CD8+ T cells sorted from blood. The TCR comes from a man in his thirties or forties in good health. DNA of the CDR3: TGTGCCTGGAGTCCATCGACTGACACATACCCCGCGGGAGATACGCAGTATTTT. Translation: CAWSPSTDTYPAGDTQYF.